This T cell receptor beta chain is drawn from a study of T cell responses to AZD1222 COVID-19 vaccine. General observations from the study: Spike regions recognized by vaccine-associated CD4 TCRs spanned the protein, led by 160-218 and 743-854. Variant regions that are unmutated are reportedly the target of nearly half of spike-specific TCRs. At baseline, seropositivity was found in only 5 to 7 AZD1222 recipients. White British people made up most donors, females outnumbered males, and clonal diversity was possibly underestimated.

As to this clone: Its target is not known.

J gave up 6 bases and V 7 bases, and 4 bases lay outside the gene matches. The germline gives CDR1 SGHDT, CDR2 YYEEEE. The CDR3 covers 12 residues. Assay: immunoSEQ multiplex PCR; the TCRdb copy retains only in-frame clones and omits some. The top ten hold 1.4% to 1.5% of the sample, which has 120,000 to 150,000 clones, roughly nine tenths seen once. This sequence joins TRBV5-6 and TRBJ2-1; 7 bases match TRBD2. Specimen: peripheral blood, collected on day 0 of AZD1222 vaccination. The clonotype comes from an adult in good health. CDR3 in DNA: TGTGCCAGCGGCGGGAGCGCCAATGAGCAGTTCTTC. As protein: CASGGSANEQFF. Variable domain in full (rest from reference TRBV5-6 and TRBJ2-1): DAGVTQSPTHLIKTRGQQVTLRCSPKSGHDTVSWYQQALGQGPQFIFQYYEEEERQRGNFPDRFSGHQFPNYSSELNVNALLLGDSALYLCASGGSANEQFFGPGTRLTVL.